This T cell receptor (beta chain) originates from a study of shared clonotypes between healthy human individuals. The CDR3 spans 14 residues. The V end lost 8 bases, the J end lost 0 bases, and 13 bases lay between the germline ends. Germline V gene data show CDR1 as SNHLY and CDR2 as FYNNEI. In its sample, this clone was seen once. Its antigen is not known. Overall study results and limits: Several donors shared around 5.1% of their naive CD4 clonotypes.

In the sorted-subset replicate PCRs, 200 ng DNA, around 30,000 T cell genomes, was used. Sequenced by immunoSEQ multiplex PCR; TCRdb stores in-frame clones only, minus some. Of about 2.5 million clones listed, roughly 90% are singletons. The source of this sequence is a man between 18 and 29 years old in good health. Some clones in this sample may be carry-over from other donors' samples. The rearrangement uses TRBV2 and TRBJ1-1; D not certain. The material sequenced was naive CD4+ T cells from PBMCs. The subset: CD45RA+ positively selected. The CDR3 here is CASRARYMNTEAFF. The CDR3 DNA reads as TGTGCCAGCCGGGCCCGCTATATGAACACTGAAGCTTTCTTT.